The present T cell receptor (beta chain) was sequenced within a study of human T cells and chemical hapten exposure. TCRdb redid the calling of the RACE reads with MiXCR, one entry per CDR3 protein. The sample records 300,000 to 450,000 distinct CDR3 sequences, approximately 5% being singletons. This clonotype was observed a few times. Time point of the sample: pre-sensitization, week 0. Treatment denoted: therapeutic diphenylcyclopropenone sensitization with weekly scalp DPC. V dropped 6 bases and J dropped 4; count of bases not matched to a gene: 11. The CDR3 has 16 residues. The V gene's germline CDR1 is SEHNR and CDR2 FQNEAQ (reference sequence).

V usage is TRBV7-9 and J usage is TRBJ2-3, with 9 positions matching TRBD2. The source is a woman in her forties or fifties with alopecia areata. Some clones in this sample may be carry-over from other donors' samples. Specimen: whole blood, collected in connection with sensitization to the hapten diphenylcyclopropenone (DPC). CDR3 protein: CASSPLAGRAADTQYF. The CDR3 DNA reads TGTGCCAGCAGTCCCCTAGCGGGGAGGGCCGCAGATACGCAGTATTTT.